This T cell receptor beta chain emerged from a study of control samples from healthy donors and cancer patients. Profiled with immunoSEQ multiplex PCR; TCRdb holds only in-frame clones, not every one. This sample carries some 80,000 clones, around nine tenths of them seen once, and the ten largest clones take 1.9%. Germline loops: CDR1 GTSNPN, CDR2 SVGIG (reference sequence). Between the trimmed V and J ends, which lost 4 bases and 5 bases, there was a span of 12 bases. There are 13 residues in the CDR3. The specimen was PBMCs. The chain recombines TRBV30 with TRBJ1-5, with D maybe TRBD1 (6 bases). The sequence came from a woman in her sixties or seventies with head and neck cancer. Written as DNA, the CDR3 is TGTGCCTGGACTGGGGGCGCGGATCAGCCCCAGCATTTT. The encoded protein is CAWTGGADQPQHF.